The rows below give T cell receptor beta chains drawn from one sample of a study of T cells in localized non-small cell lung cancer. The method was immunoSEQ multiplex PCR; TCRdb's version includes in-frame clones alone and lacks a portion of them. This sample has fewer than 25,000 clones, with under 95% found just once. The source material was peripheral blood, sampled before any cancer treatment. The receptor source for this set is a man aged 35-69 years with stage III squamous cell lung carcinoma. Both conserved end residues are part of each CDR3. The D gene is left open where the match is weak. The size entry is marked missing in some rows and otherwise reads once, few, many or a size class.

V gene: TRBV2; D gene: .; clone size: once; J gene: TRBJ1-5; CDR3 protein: CASSEAHLRHF; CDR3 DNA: TGTGCCAGCAGTGAAGCGCACCTAAGGCATTTT
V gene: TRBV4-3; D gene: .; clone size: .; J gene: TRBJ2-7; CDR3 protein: CASSQENYRAYEQYF; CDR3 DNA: TGCGCCAGCAGCCAGGAAAATTACAGGGCCTACGAGCAGTACTTC
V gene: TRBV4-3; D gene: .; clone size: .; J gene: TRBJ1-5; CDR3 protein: CASSLTREYSNQPQHF; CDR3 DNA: TGCGCCAGCAGCCTTACAAGGGAGTATAGCAATCAGCCCCAGCATTTT
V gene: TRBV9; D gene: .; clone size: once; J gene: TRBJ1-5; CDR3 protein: CASSARGGNQPQHF; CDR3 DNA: TGTGCCAGCAGCGCACGGGGGGGCAATCAGCCCCAGCATTTT
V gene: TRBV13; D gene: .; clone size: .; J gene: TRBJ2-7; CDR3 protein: CASSAGTTYEQYF; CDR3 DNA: TGTGCCAGCAGCGCCGGAACTACCTACGAGCAGTACTTC
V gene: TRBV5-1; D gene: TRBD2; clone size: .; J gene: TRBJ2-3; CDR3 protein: CASSLGLAGGVTDTQYF; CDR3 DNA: TGCGCCAGCAGCCTTGGACTAGCGGGGGGAGTCACAGATACGCAGTATTTT
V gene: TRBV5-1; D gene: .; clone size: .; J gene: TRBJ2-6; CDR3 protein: CASSLPRRNGANVLTF; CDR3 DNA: TGCGCCAGCAGCTTGCCCAGACGGAATGGGGCCAACGTCCTGACTTTC
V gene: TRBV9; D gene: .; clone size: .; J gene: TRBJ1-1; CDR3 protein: CASSPSAGARTNTEAFF; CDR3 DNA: TGTGCCAGCAGCCCCTCGGCGGGGGCACGGACGAACACTGAAGCTTTCTTT
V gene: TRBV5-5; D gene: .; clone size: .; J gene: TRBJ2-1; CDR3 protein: CASSLSGLTYYNEQFF; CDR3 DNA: TGTGCCAGCAGCTTGTCGGGACTCACCTACTACAATGAGCAGTTCTTC
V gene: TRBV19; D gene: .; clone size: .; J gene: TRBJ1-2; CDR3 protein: CASSEWTAVNYGYTF; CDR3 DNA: TGTGCCAGTAGTGAATGGACGGCAGTTAACTATGGCTACACCTTC
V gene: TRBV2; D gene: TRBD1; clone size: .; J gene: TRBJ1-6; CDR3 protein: CASSPDRADDSPLHF; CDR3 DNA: TGTGCCAGCAGTCCCGACAGGGCCGACGATTCACCCCTCCACTTT
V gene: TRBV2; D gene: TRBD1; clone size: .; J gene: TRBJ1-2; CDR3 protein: CATATGTNYGYTF; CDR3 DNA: TGTGCCACCGCGACAGGGACTAACTATGGCTACACCTTC
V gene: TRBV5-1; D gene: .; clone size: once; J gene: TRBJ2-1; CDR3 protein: CASSLESADNNEQFF; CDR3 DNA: TGCGCCAGCAGCTTGGAGTCTGCAGACAACAATGAGCAGTTCTTC
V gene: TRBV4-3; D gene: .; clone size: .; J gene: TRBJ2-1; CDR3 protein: CASSPDGLGEQFF; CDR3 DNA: TGCGCCAGCAGCCCGGACGGCCTCGGGGAGCAGTTCTTC
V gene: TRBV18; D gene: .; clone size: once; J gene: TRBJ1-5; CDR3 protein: CASSPQRISHQPQHF; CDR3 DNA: TGTGCCAGCTCACCGCAAAGGATTAGCCATCAGCCCCAGCATTTT
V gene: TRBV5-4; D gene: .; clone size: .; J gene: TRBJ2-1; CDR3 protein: CASSPVGNEQFF; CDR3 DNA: TGTGCCAGCAGCCCAGTTGGCAATGAGCAGTTCTTC
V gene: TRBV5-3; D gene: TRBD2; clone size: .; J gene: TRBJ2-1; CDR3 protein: CARSRLAGGPNEQFF; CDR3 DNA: TGTGCCAGAAGCCGACTAGCGGGAGGGCCCAATGAGCAGTTCTTC
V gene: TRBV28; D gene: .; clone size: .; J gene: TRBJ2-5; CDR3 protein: CASSPPAVYQETQYF; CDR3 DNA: TGTGCCAGCAGTCCACCAGCGGTGTACCAAGAGACCCAGTACTTC
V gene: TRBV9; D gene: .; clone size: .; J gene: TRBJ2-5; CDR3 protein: CASSVAGTETQYF; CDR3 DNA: TGTGCCAGCAGCGTAGCGGGGACGGAGACCCAGTACTTC
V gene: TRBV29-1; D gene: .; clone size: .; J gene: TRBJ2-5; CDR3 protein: CSVPLGGETQYF; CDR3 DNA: TGCAGCGTCCCCCTCGGGGGCGAGACCCAGTACTTC